This is a list of T cell receptor beta chains from one sample in a study of blood T cell repertoires in COVID-19. Using immunoSEQ multiplex PCR, the repertoire was profiled, and TCRdb retains in-frame clones only, with some absent. The sample carries tens of thousands of clones, roughly 80% recorded once. Sequencing was performed on peripheral blood. Receptors originate from a woman aged 70-85 years with acute or convalescent COVID-19. The CDR3 runs from the conserved cysteine through the conserved F or W. A D gene is named only where the DNA matches it firmly. The size field is filled for only some rows; it gives once, few, many or a size class.

J gene,clone size,V gene,D gene,CDR3 protein,CDR3 DNA
TRBJ1-1,.,TRBV2,TRBD1,CASSAQGGTEAFF,TGTGCCAGCAGTGCTCAGGGGGGCACTGAAGCTTTCTTT
TRBJ1-1,.,TRBV6-4,.,CASSDGPGKDTEAFF,TGTGCCAGCAGTGACGGGCCAGGGAAGGACACTGAAGCTTTCTTT
TRBJ2-4,.,TRBV5-1,.,CASSPKTVGTKNIQYF,TGCGCCAGCAGCCCAAAGACAGTGGGCACAAAAAACATTCAGTACTTC
TRBJ2-2,.,TRBV11-3,.,CASSWVTVLVSGELFF,TGTGCCAGCAGCTGGGTGACAGTATTGGTATCCGGGGAGCTGTTTTTT
TRBJ1-5,.,TRBV5-6,.,CASSLASGRGYSNQPQHF,TGTGCCAGCAGCTTGGCGTCTGGCAGGGGTTATAGCAATCAGCCCCAGCATTTT
TRBJ1-3,.,TRBV27,.,CASKPPRAFSGNTIYF,TGTGCCAGCAAGCCTCCCAGGGCTTTCTCTGGAAACACCATATATTTT
TRBJ1-1,.,TRBV20-1,.,CSVSRTEAFF,TGCAGTGTGTCGAGAACCGAAGCTTTCTTT
TRBJ1-3,.,TRBV5-5,.,CASSLATVSGNTIYF,TGTGCCAGCAGCTTGGCCACAGTCTCTGGAAACACCATATATTTT
TRBJ1-1,.,TRBV28,.,CATSEGLKGTEAFF,TGTGCCACCTCGGAGGGGCTAAAGGGCACTGAAGCTTTCTTT
TRBJ1-1,.,TRBV7-9,.,CADQDRSGNTEAFF,TGTGCCGACCAGGATCGTAGCGGGAACACTGAAGCTTTCTTT
TRBJ1-4,medium-sized,TRBV10-3,.,CAISGGTNEKLFF,TGTGCCATCAGCGGGGGTACTAATGAAAAACTGTTTTTT
TRBJ2-1,.,TRBV5-1,.,CASSLRLLDEQFF,TGCGCCAGCAGCTTGAGACTCCTCGATGAGCAGTTCTTC
TRBJ2-3,.,TRBV5-1,TRBD2,CASSGTSGRAFSTDTQYF,TGCGCCAGCAGCGGGACTAGCGGGAGGGCCTTCAGCACAGATACGCAGTATTTT
TRBJ1-5,few,TRBV6-1,.,CASSEKGRNQPQHF,TGTGCCAGCAGTGAAAAGGGGAGGAATCAGCCCCAGCATTTT
TRBJ1-5,.,TRBV30,.,CAWSVGAYSNQPQHF,TGTGCCTGGAGTGTGGGCGCATATAGCAATCAGCCCCAGCATTTT
TRBJ1-1,.,TRBV5-4,.,CASSSGRRQVNTEAFF,TGTGCCAGCAGCTCCGGTCGTCGGCAGGTAAACACTGAAGCTTTCTTT